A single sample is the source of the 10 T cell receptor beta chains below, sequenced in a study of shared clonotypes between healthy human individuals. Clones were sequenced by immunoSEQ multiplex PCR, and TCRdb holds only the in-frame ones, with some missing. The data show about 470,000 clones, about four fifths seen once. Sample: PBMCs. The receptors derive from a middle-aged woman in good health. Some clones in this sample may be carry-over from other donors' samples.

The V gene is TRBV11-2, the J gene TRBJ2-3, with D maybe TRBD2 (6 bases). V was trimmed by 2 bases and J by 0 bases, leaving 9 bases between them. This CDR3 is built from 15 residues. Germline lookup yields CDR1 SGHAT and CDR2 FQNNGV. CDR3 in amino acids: CASSLIRESTDTQYF. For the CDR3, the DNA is TGTGCCAGCAGCTTAATTCGGGAGAGCACAGATACGCAGTATTTT.

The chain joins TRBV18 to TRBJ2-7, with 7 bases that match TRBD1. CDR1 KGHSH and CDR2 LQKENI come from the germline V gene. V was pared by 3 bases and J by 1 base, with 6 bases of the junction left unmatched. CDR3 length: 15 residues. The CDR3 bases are TGTGCCAGCTCACCTCCGACAGGGTATTCCTACGAGCAGTACTTC. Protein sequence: CASSPPTGYSYEQYF.

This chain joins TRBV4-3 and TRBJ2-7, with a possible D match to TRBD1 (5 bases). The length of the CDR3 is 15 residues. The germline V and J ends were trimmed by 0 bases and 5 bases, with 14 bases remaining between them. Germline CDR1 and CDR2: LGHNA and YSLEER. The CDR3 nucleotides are TGCGCCAGCAGCCAAGATGAGGACACGGACGACGAGCAGTACTTC. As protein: CASSQDEDTDDEQYF.

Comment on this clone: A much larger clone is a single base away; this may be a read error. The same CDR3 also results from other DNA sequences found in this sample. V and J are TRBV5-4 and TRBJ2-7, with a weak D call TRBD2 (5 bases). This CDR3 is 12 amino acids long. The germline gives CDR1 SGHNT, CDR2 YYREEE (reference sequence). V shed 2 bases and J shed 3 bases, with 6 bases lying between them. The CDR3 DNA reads TGTGCCAGCAGCTTCGGGATCTACGAGCAGTACTTC. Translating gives CASSFGIYEQYF.

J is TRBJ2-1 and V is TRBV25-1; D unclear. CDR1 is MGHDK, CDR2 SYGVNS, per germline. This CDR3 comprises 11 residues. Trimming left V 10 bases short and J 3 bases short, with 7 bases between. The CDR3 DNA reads TGTGCCACCTCTAGCTACAATGAGCAGTTCTTC. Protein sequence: CATSSYNEQFF.

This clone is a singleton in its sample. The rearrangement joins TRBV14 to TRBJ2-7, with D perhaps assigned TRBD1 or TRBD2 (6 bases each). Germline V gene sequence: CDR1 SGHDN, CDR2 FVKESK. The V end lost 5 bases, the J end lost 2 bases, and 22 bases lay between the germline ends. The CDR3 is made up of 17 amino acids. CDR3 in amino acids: CASSDRGIERGPYEQYF. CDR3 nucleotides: TGTGCCAGCAGCGACCGGGGTATCGAACGGGGGCCCTACGAGCAGTACTTC.

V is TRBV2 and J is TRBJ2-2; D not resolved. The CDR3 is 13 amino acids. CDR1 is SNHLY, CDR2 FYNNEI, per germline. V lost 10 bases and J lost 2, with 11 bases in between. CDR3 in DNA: TGTGCCATCCACCAGCTAAACACCGGGGAGCTGTTTTTT. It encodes CAIHQLNTGELFF.

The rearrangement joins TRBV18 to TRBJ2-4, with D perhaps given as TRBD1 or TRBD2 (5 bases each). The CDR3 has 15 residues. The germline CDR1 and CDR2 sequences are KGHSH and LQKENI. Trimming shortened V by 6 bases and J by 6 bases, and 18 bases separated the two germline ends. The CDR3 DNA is TGTGCCAGCTCGCCCGTGTGGGGGAGTGGAAACATTCAGTACTTC. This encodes CASSPVWGSGNIQYF.

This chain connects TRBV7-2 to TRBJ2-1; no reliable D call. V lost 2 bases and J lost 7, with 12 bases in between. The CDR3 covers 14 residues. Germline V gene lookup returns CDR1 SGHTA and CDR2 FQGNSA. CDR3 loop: CASSLRAARNEQFF. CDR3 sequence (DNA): TGTGCCAGCAGCTTAAGGGCGGCAAGGAATGAGCAGTTCTTC.

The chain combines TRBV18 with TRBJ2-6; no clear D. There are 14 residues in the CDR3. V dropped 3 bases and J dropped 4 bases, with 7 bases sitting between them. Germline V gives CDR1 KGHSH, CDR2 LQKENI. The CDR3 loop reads CASSPTIGANVLTF. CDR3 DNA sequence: TGTGCCAGCTCACCTACGATCGGGGCCAACGTCCTGACTTTC.